The clone carrying this T cell receptor (beta chain) was counted only a few times. Its antigen remains unidentified. Germline CDR1 SGHKS, CDR2 YYEKEE (reference sequence). Between the trimmed V and J ends, which lost 0 bases and 1 base, there was a span of 10 bases. The CDR3 is made up of 15 amino acids. TCRdb re-called the 5' RACE reads with MiXCR, one entry per CDR3 protein. The table records some 900,000 distinct CDR3 sequences, roughly 12% of them present only once. These data come from a study of identical twins. Overall study results and limits: Partly confounded zero-insertion analyses could result from invariant MAIT and iNKT cells. Out-of-frame alpha sequences shared between twins exhibited an excess of low generation probability.

The sample was also reused in another study, on yellow fever vaccine responses in identical twins.

The TCR originated in a woman aged 18-30 years in good health. The gene calls are TRBV5-5 and TRBJ2-5, with D tentatively TRBD2 (5 bases). The sample was PBMCs. In nucleotides, the CDR3 is TGTGCCAGCAGCTTGGGGGGAGCGGTCCAAGAGACCCAGTACTTC. It yields the protein CASSLGGAVQETQYF.